The 6 T cell receptor beta chains presented below share a single source sample, sequenced in a study of T cell responses to AZD1222 COVID-19 vaccine. Generated by immunoSEQ multiplex PCR, the TCRdb table keeps only in-frame clones and is missing some. Here the sample spans under 140,000 clones, roughly 90% being singletons. The source material was peripheral blood, sampled 28 days after the second AZD1222 dose. All receptors come from an adult who received the AZD1222 COVID-19 vaccine.

The CDR3 DNA reads TGTGCCAGCAGAAGGCGGGGGCGCACAGATACGCAGTATTTT. It specifies CASRRRGRTDTQYF. The V gene is TRBV2, the J gene TRBJ2-3; D possibly corresponds to TRBD2 (7 bases). The CDR3 loop spans 14 amino acids. Trimming shortened V by 6 bases and J by 1 base, and 11 bases separated the two germline ends. Germline CDR1 is SNHLY and CDR2 is FYNNEI.

On this clone: An end of the junction does not agree with germline; a read error may underlie this. The chain couples TRBV9 to TRBJ2-7, with 7 bases fitting TRBD2. Germline V gene data show CDR1 as SGDLS and CDR2 as YYNGEE. The CDR3 extends over 12 amino acids. This CDR3 reads CASSVDGRTQTF. CDR3 DNA sequence: TGTGCCAGCAGCGTAGACGGGAGGACCCAGACTTTC.

The chain joins TRBV30 to TRBJ2-3; possibly TRBD2 for D (7 bases). V was trimmed by 5 bases and J by 2 bases, leaving 14 bases between them. From germline, CDR1 is GTSNPN and CDR2 SVGIG (reference sequence). This CDR3 contains 14 residues. The CDR3 protein is CAWERGAFTDTQYF. Here the CDR3 DNA reads TGTGCCTGGGAACGGGGGGCTTTCACAGATACGCAGTATTTT.

V gene TRBV27 combines with J gene TRBJ1-5; 7 bases align to TRBD1. Germline loops: CDR1 MNHEY, CDR2 SMNVEV (reference sequence). The CDR3 length is 14 residues. Trimming at V came to 4 bases and at J to 7 bases, leaving 7 bases not matched to a gene. In nucleotides, the CDR3 is TGTGCCAGCAGTTCCTACAGGGGAGGCCAGCCCCAGCATTTT. Residues: CASSSYRGGQPQHF.

The chain has TRBV9 and TRBJ2-7; D may be TRBD1 or TRBD2 (5 bases each). Trimming pared 4 bases from V and 4 bases from J, leaving 18 bases between. The germline gives CDR1 SGDLS, CDR2 YYNGEE. This CDR3 is built from 15 residues. CDR3 residues: CASSSADLWGYEQYF. CDR3 in DNA: TGTGCCAGCAGCTCAGCGGACCTCTGGGGGTACGAGCAGTACTTC.

This clone was observed a few times. The chain joins TRBV19 to TRBJ1-5; TRBD1 agrees at 8 bases. The CDR3 contains 17 residues. Looked up from germline, CDR1 is LNHDA and CDR2 is SQIVND (reference sequence). The V gene end was trimmed by 0 bases and the J gene end by 1 base; junction bases not matched to a gene: 5. The CDR3 region is CASSIDETGVSNQPQHF. DNA of the CDR3: TGTGCCAGTAGTATAGACGAGACAGGGGTAAGCAATCAGCCCCAGCATTTT.